This TCR beta chain originates from a study of CD8 T cells in Susac syndrome. In the study overall: More than 5 sequenced Susac syndrome patients had clinically active disease, while fewer than ten were in remission.

Random hexamers were used to reverse transcribe 0.5 to 1 ug of RNA. TCRdb independently ran MiXCR on the immunoSEQ multiplex PCR reads; one entry per CDR3 protein. The repertoire consists of 95,000 to 150,000 distinct CDR3 sequences, with about 93% occurring once and the leading ten covering about 0.28%. The authors sequenced TCR beta from blood CD8+ and CD4+ T cells. V lost 6 bases to trimming and J lost 2 bases, with 13 bases between them. Germline V CDR1 and CDR2: MNHEY, SVGEGT. This CDR3 comprises 14 residues. The TCR was taken from a human donor with Susac syndrome. The chain has TRBV6-2 or TRBV6-3 and TRBJ2-5, with D unresolved. The sample taken for sequencing was CD8+ T cells from PBMCs. CDR3 DNA sequence: TGTGCCAGCAGCCCCCTCGTGGGACAAGAGACCCAGTACTTC. Translating gives CASSPLVGQETQYF.